The source of this TCR beta chain is a study of blood T cell repertoires in COVID-19. Assay used: immunoSEQ multiplex PCR; TCRdb lists only in-frame clones, some missing. The table lists 150,000 to 200,000 clones, less than 90% of them singletons. Per germline, CDR1 SEHNR and CDR2 FQNEAQ (reference sequence). The CDR3 consists of 15 residues. Losses at the gene ends were 1 base for V and 8 bases for J; bases not matched to a gene: 8. This chain links TRBV7-9 with TRBJ2-1; TRBD2 matches 7 bases. Sequences were obtained from PBMCs or T cells enriched from blood (not recorded which). This clonotype originated in a woman aged 50 to 65 who had recovered from COVID-19. The CDR3 DNA follows: TGTGCCAGCAGCTTAGGGGGGGACTATGGGGATGAGCAGTTCTTC. Its translation: CASSLGGDYGDEQFF.